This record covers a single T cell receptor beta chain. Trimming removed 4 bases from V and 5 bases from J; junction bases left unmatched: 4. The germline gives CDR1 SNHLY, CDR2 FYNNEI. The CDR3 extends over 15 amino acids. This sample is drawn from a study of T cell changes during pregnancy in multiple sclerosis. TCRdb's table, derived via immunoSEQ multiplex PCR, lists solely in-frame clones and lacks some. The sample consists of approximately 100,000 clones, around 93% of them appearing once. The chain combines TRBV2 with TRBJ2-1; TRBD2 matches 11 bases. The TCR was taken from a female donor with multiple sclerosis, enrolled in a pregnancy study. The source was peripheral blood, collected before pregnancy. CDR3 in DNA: TGTGCCAGCAGTGCCGGGACTAGCGGAAACAATGAGCAGTTCTTC. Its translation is CASSAGTSGNNEQFF.